This section outlines one TCR beta chain sequence together with its context. Its target is not known. Approximately 500 nanograms of biopsy DNA per sample underwent TCRB immunosequencing. The assay was immunoSEQ multiplex PCR, and TCRdb's table has in-frame clones only and misses some. Among some 8,200 clones listed, approximately 96% were seen once. This sample stems from a study of T cell repertoires in ileal Crohn's disease. For the study at large: Every patient was operated on for stricturing (about 60%) or penetrating (approximately 39%) complications. Study-wide results and caveats: Sorted CD8 T cells held more high-frequency clones than CD4. All patients with clonality above 26.8% had endoscopic recurrence.

The TCR sequence derives from an adult with Crohn's disease. The sequenced sample consisted of ileal tissue.

CDR3 region: CASSRQGAITEAFF. The CDR3 nucleotides are TGCGCCAGCAGCCGCCAGGGGGCGATCACTGAAGCTTTCTTT. This chain joins TRBV5-1 and TRBJ1-1; 8 positions agree with TRBD1. With V trimmed by 4 bases and J by 4 bases, 6 bases remained unmatched. The CDR3 consists of 14 residues. The V gene's germline CDR1 is SGHRS and CDR2 YFSETQ.